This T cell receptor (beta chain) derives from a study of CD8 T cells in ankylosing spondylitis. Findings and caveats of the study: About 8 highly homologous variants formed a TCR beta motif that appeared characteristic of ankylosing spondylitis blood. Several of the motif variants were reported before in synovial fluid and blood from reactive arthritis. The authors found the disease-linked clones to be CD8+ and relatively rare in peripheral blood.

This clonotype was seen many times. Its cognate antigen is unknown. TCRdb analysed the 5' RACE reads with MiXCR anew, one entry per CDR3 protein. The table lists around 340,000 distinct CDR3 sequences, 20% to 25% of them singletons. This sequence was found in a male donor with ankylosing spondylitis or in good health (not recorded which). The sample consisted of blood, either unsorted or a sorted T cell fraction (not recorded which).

This CDR3 reads CASIGTGEAGNTIYF. As DNA, the CDR3 is TGCGCCAGCATCGGGACAGGGGAGGCTGGAAACACCATATATTTT. V and J are TRBV10-2 and TRBJ1-3; 10 positions agree with TRBD1. The CDR3 contains 15 residues. The junction had 5 bases not matched to a gene; V was cut back by 7 bases and J by 2 bases. Germline CDR1 reads WSHSY; CDR2 reads SAAADI.